This TCR beta chain was profiled in a study of radiotherapy plus CTLA-4 blockade in lung cancer. Across the study: Objective responses were recorded in about 17% of patients, with disease control recorded in about 29%.

As to this clone: What it recognizes is unknown. The junction differs from germline at one of its ends, possibly a read error.

This CDR3 is built from 14 residues. Per germline, CDR1 SSHAT and CDR2 FNYEAQ (reference sequence). General observations from the study: Subsequent to radiotherapy plus ipilimumab, tumor-derived TCR clones underwent expansion in blood. Reports state that early shifts in blood T cell clones, with interferon-beta, best predicted response.

Generated by immunoSEQ multiplex PCR, the TCRdb table keeps only in-frame clones and is missing some. The data hold 55,000 to 70,000 clones, with 70% to 85% observed a single time. The J gene is TRBJ1-1, the V gene TRBV7-7, with 8 bases matching TRBD1. The origin of this receptor is a human donor with non-small cell lung cancer who had a complete response to radiotherapy plus ipilimumab. Sequenced here: peripheral blood, sampled from a patient treated with radiotherapy plus ipilimumab. CDR3 amino acids: CASSPGGKLTEAFF. The CDR3 DNA reads TGTGCTAGCAGCCCAGGGGGCAAACTCACTGAAGCTTTCTTT.